The 3 T cell receptor beta chains below were found in one sample sequenced in a study of T cell repertoires in cytomegalovirus infection. TCRdb reanalysed the reads using MiXCR and keeps one entry per CDR3 protein. The table records about 150,000 distinct CDR3 sequences, 32% of them present only once. No antigen has been identified for these receptors. The source material was CD8+ T cells from cultured PBMCs, sampled from culture after CMV antigen stimulation. These receptors came from a human donor in good health (CMV status not recorded). Some clones in this sample may be carry-over from other donors' samples.

This rearrangement joins TRBV6-2 or TRBV6-3 to TRBJ1-1; the D is unclear. CDR1 is MNHEY, CDR2 SVGEGT, per germline. This CDR3 has 13 amino acids. With 3 bases removed from V and 4 bases from J, the gap between germline ends came to 9 bases. The CDR3 sequence is CASSYNGLTEAFF. The DNA for the CDR3 is TGTGCCAGCAGTTATAACGGACTCACTGAAGCTTTCTTT.

This chain joins TRBV7-9 and TRBJ2-7, with D hard to call. Deletions cut 5 bases from V and 4 bases from J, with 15 bases between. CDR1 is SEHNR, CDR2 FQNEAQ, per germline (reference sequence). This CDR3 spans 14 amino acids. CDR3 sequence reads: CASSPGPPRYEQYF. The DNA for the CDR3 is TGTGCCAGCAGCCCCGGTCCTCCCCGGTACGAGCAGTACTTC.

V and J are TRBV6-6 and TRBJ2-7; D gene uncertain. The V end lost 0 bases, the J end lost 2 bases, and 5 bases lay between the germline ends. Germline V gene lookup returns CDR1 MNHNY and CDR2 SVGAGI (reference sequence). The CDR3 is 13 residues long. CDR3 nucleotide sequence: TGTGCCAGCAGTTACTCTGGCACCTACGAGCAGTACTTC. Its protein product is CASSYSGTYEQYF.